The 28 T cell receptor beta chains below all came from one sample that was sequenced in a study of blood T cell repertoires in COVID-19. Profiling relied on immunoSEQ multiplex PCR, and the TCRdb table lists in-frame clones only, not all of them. The repertoire holds fewer than 200,000 clones, around 82% seen once, with approximately 6.8% in the top ten. Sequenced: peripheral blood. The source of these receptors is a woman aged 40 to 50 with COVID-19, enrolled during active disease.

The chain is built from TRBV29-1 and TRBJ2-7; no clear D gene. The CDR3 contains 15 residues. The V gene lost 2 bases and the J gene lost 5 bases, with 19 bases spanning the gap. Germline V lookup: CDR1 SQVTM, CDR2 ANQGSEA. As DNA, the CDR3 is TGCAGCGTTGAATGGGCAATTGGAAGGATGCACGAGCAGTACTTC. Its protein product is CSVEWAIGRMHEQYF.

V gene TRBV2 combines with J gene TRBJ2-6, with a tentative D call TRBD2 (5 bases). The V end lost 3 bases, the J end lost 2 bases, and 11 bases lay between the germline ends. In germline, CDR1 is SNHLY, CDR2 FYNNEI. The CDR3 is 16 residues long. CDR3 coding DNA: TGTGCCAGCAGTGAGGGTGTGAGGGCTGGGGCCAACGTCCTGACTTTC. Translation gives CASSEGVRAGANVLTF.

The genes are TRBV5-5 and TRBJ2-2, with TRBD1 matching 8 bases. Germline-derived CDR1 and CDR2 are SGHKS and YYEKEE (reference sequence). V dropped 6 bases and J dropped 4; count of bases not matched to a gene: 5. This CDR3 contains 14 residues. CDR3: CASIGQGPTGELFF. In DNA, the CDR3 is TGTGCCAGCATCGGACAGGGTCCCACCGGGGAGCTGTTTTTT.

This clone was counted once. The chain employs TRBV4-1 and TRBJ1-2; D is perhaps TRBD1 (5 bases). This CDR3 has 14 amino acids. The V and J ends lost 0 bases and 6 bases respectively, with 11 bases between them. The germline V gene has CDR1 MGHRA and CDR2 YSYEKL. DNA of the CDR3: TGCGCCAGCAGCCAAGATAGGACATTTAATGGCTACACCTTC. Residues: CASSQDRTFNGYTF.

This clone was counted a few times. Mismatch with germline at one junction end may stem from a read error. The V and J genes are TRBV7-3 and TRBJ2-5, with D uncertain. Germline lookup yields CDR1 SGHTA and CDR2 FQGTGA. The CDR3 is 14 residues long. The CDR3 DNA sequence: TGTGCCAGCAGTTTAACGTCTAGTTCAGAGACCCAGTACTTC. This encodes CASSLTSSSETQYF.

The V and J genes are TRBV2 and TRBJ1-1, with 9 bases aligning to TRBD1. The V segment lost 7 bases and the J segment 1 base; nucleotides outside the gene matches: 4. The CDR3 runs to 14 residues. Germline V gene lookup returns CDR1 SNHLY and CDR2 FYNNEI. In nucleotides, the CDR3 is TGTGCCAGCAATCGGGACAGGGCGAACACTGAAGCTTTCTTT. It translates to CASNRDRANTEAFF.

V is TRBV30 and J is TRBJ2-7; TRBD2 is a possible D gene (6 bases). The CDR3 is 12 residues long. Per the germline V gene, CDR1 is GTSNPN and CDR2 is SVGIG (reference sequence). Trimming pared 2 bases from V and 3 bases from J, leaving 8 bases between. The CDR3 loop is CAWSPGSYEQYF. In DNA form, the CDR3 reads TGTGCCTGGAGTCCCGGGAGCTACGAGCAGTACTTC.

J is TRBJ2-7 and V is TRBV5-1; TRBD2 matches at 8 bases. CDR3 size: 16 residues. Per the germline V gene, CDR1 is SGHRS and CDR2 is YFSETQ. V gave up 4 bases and J gave up 1 base; unmatched junction bases: 10. The CDR3 coding sequence is TGCGCCAGCAGCGGGGGACTAGTCTCTTATTCCTACGAGCAGTACTTC. Residues: CASSGGLVSYSYEQYF.

The chain couples TRBV5-1 to TRBJ2-7; TRBD1 aligns across 12 bases. The V gene end was trimmed by 0 bases and the J gene end by 3 bases; junction bases not matched to a gene: 7. The CDR3 runs 17 residues. Germline V lookup: CDR1 SGHRS, CDR2 YFSETQ. The CDR3 DNA sequence: TGCGCCAGCAGCTTGGCCCTGGGACAGGGGGCGATCTACGAGCAGTACTTC. Amino acid sequence: CASSLALGQGAIYEQYF.

The V gene is TRBV29-1, the J gene TRBJ1-2; possibly TRBD1 for D (6 bases). V dropped 3 bases and J dropped 6 bases, with 14 bases sitting between them. CDR3 size: 13 residues. The germline gives CDR1 SQVTM, CDR2 ANQGSEA. In DNA, the CDR3 is TGCAGCGTTGAGAGGGGGGGGCTGGATGGCTACACCTTC. Protein product: CSVERGGLDGYTF.

The chain has TRBV27 and TRBJ1-2; perhaps TRBD1 as D (5 bases). The V end was cut by 2 bases, the J end by 3 bases, with 10 bases between. This CDR3 region has 14 residues. Looked up from germline, CDR1 is MNHEY and CDR2 is SMNVEV (reference sequence). The CDR3 nucleotides read TGTGCCAGCAGTTTACTCGGCAGGGACTATGGCTACACCTTC. This translates into CASSLLGRDYGYTF.

V usage is TRBV3-1 (or the pseudogene TRBV3-2) and J usage is TRBJ2-1, with 8 bases lining up with TRBD2. V was pared by 1 base and J by 6 bases, with 2 bases of the junction left unmatched. CDR1 LGHDT and CDR2 YNNKEL come from the germline V gene (reference sequence). CDR3 length equals 14 residues. Here the CDR3 reads CASSQATSVNEQFF. In nucleotides, the CDR3 is TGTGCCAGCAGCCAAGCGACTAGCGTCAATGAGCAGTTCTTC.

The V call is TRBV7-9, the J call TRBJ2-2; D may be TRBD1 (5 bases). Trimming shortened V by 3 bases and J by 2 bases, and 10 bases separated the two germline ends. Germline values: CDR1 SEHNR, CDR2 FQNEAQ (reference sequence). The CDR3 spans 15 residues. The CDR3 DNA reads TGTGCCAGCAGCTTGGGGCTGCCAAACACCGGGGAGCTGTTTTTT. It yields the protein CASSLGLPNTGELFF.

The chain is built from TRBV4-1 and TRBJ1-2; D is possibly TRBD1 (6 bases). CDR1 and CDR2 (germline): MGHRA, YSYEKL. The CDR3 runs 14 residues. V was cut by 8 bases and J by 4 bases, with 17 bases left in between. CDR3: CASGLLGGPYGYTF. The CDR3 DNA is TGCGCCAGCGGCCTATTGGGGGGGCCCTATGGCTACACCTTC.

The chain uses TRBV6-5 and TRBJ2-5, with D tentatively TRBD1 (5 bases). Trimming left V 7 bases short and J 2 bases short, with 17 bases between. Germline lookup yields CDR1 MNHEY and CDR2 SVGAGI. The CDR3 runs to 15 residues. The CDR3 spells CASTRAGSRQETQYF. DNA for the CDR3: TGTGCCAGCACCAGAGCAGGGTCTCGACAAGAGACCCAGTACTTC.

The V call is TRBV30, the J call TRBJ2-3; 12 bases are shared with TRBD1. Germline CDR1 reads GTSNPN; CDR2 reads SVGIG (reference sequence). The CDR3 consists of 16 residues. The V segment lost 6 bases and the J segment 4 bases; nucleotides outside the gene matches: 11. CDR3 bases: TGTGCCTGTACGTCGGGGACAGGGGGCGCGGCAGATACGCAGTATTTT. Amino acids: CACTSGTGGAADTQYF.

The chain is built from TRBV7-8 and TRBJ2-3; 8 positions match TRBD2. CDR1 is SGHVS, CDR2 FQNEAQ, per germline. Trimming cost V 5 bases and J 3 bases; bases outside gene matches: 13. This CDR3 spans 17 amino acids. The CDR3 bases are TGTGCCAGCAGCCAAAATTTGCCGGGGGGGATAACAGATACGCAGTATTTT. Protein sequence: CASSQNLPGGITDTQYF.

This clone was recorded at least ten times. V usage is TRBV30 and J usage is TRBJ1-2; tentative D call: TRBD1 (6 bases). The ends were cut back, 1 base at V and 0 bases at J, with 12 bases in the middle. The CDR3 loop spans 15 amino acids. The germline V gene has CDR1 GTSNPN and CDR2 SVGIG (reference sequence). The CDR3 bases are TGTGCCTGGAGTGCCCCCCGACAGGCTAACTATGGCTACACCTTC. Translating gives CAWSAPRQANYGYTF. The entire variable domain, with the rest obtained from reference TRBV30 and TRBJ1-2, is as follows: SQTIHQWPATLVQPVGSPLSLECTVEGTSNPNLYWYRQAAGRGLQLLFYSVGIGQISSEVPQNLSASRPQDRQFILSSKKLLLSDSGFYLCAWSAPRQANYGYTFGSGTRLTVV.

This chain links TRBV7-8 with TRBJ1-4; D perhaps matches TRBD1 (6 bases). The CDR3 spans 14 residues. V lost 3 bases to trimming and J lost 6 bases, with 11 bases between them. CDR1 SGHVS and CDR2 FQNEAQ come from the germline V gene. Written as DNA, the CDR3 is TGTGCCAGCAGCTTCAGGGGCTTTGATGAAAAACTGTTTTTT. This gives the protein CASSFRGFDEKLFF.

The genes are TRBV30 and TRBJ2-2, with 9 bases fitting TRBD1. The CDR3 is 16 amino acids. Germline V lookup: CDR1 GTSNPN, CDR2 SVGIG (reference sequence). The junction had 7 bases not matched to a gene; V was cut back by 1 base and J by 4 bases. The CDR3 bases are TGTGCCTGGAGTGCACTGGGACAGGGAAGCACCGGGGAGCTGTTTTTT. It translates to CAWSALGQGSTGELFF.

The CDR3 sequence: CASSQGEGGYGYTF. The CDR3 coding sequence is TGCGCCAGCAGCCAAGGGGAGGGGGGCTATGGCTACACCTTC. This rearrangement joins TRBV4-1 to TRBJ1-2; D is possibly TRBD1 (6 bases). The CDR3 is 14 amino acids. Trimming removed 1 base at V and 4 bases at J, with 10 bases between. Germline V gives CDR1 MGHRA, CDR2 YSYEKL.

The CDR3: CASSFWTSGSYEQYF. The CDR3 DNA follows: TGTGCCAGCAGTTTTTGGACTAGCGGGAGCTACGAGCAGTACTTC. The gene calls are TRBV28 and TRBJ2-7; 13 bases fit TRBD2. CDR1 is MDHEN, CDR2 SYDVKM, per germline. The CDR3 covers 15 residues. Germline trimming cut 3 bases from V and 3 bases from J; bases unmatched to any gene: 2.

The chain combines TRBV10-1 with TRBJ1-1; 8 nucleotides align to TRBD1. This CDR3 has 15 residues. The ends lost 2 bases at V and 0 bases at J; junction bases unmatched: 2. Germline V gene lookup returns CDR1 WNHNN and CDR2 SYGVQD (reference sequence). CDR3 loop: CASSEGQGLNTEAFF. CDR3 DNA: TGCGCCAGCAGTGAGGGACAGGGATTGAACACTGAAGCTTTCTTT.

This chain joins TRBV6-5 and TRBJ2-7, with 7 bases fitting TRBD1. The V gene end was trimmed by 3 bases and the J gene end by 3 bases; junction bases not matched to a gene: 5. Germline V gene lookup returns CDR1 MNHEY and CDR2 SVGAGI. The CDR3 extends over 14 amino acids. CDR3 DNA sequence: TGTGCCAGCAGTTATACGACAGGGAACTACGAGCAGTACGTC. As protein: CASSYTTGNYEQYV.

This clone was observed a single time. This sequence joins TRBV9 and TRBJ2-7, with D tentatively TRBD2 (5 bases). This CDR3 has 16 residues. Germline CDR1 is SGDLS and CDR2 is YYNGEE. V was clipped by 0 bases and J by 2 bases, with 15 bases between them. The CDR3 loop reads CASSVERLPKPYEQYV. The CDR3 DNA reads as TGTGCCAGCAGCGTAGAGAGACTACCCAAACCCTACGAGCAGTACGTC.

This chain links TRBV11-2 with TRBJ2-5, with TRBD2 matching over 11 bases. The CDR3 has 16 residues. Per germline, CDR1 SGHAT and CDR2 FQNNGV. The ends lost 5 bases at V and 9 bases at J; junction bases unmatched: 14. CDR3 bases: TGTGCCAGCAGCCCCCCGGGACTAGCGGACATCACCCCCCAGTACTTC. It yields the protein CASSPPGLADITPQYF.

The J gene is TRBJ2-2, the V gene TRBV28; TRBD2 matches 12 bases. This CDR3 spans 17 amino acids. V shed 6 bases and J 10 bases; nucleotides not matched to a gene: 15. CDR1 is MDHEN and CDR2 is SYDVKM in the germline V gene. The CDR3 region has the DNA TGTGCCAGCAGCCTACCCGGGACTAGCGGGCGGGTGAAGGAGCTGTTTTTT. It yields the protein CASSLPGTSGRVKELFF. Variable domain in full (rest from reference TRBV28 and TRBJ2-2): DVKVTQSSRYLVKRTGEKVFLECVQDMDHENMFWYRQDPGLGLRLIYFSYDVKMKEKGDIPEGYSVSREKKERFSLILESASTNQTSMYLCASSLPGTSGRVKELFFGEGSRLTVL.

This sequence joins TRBV7-3 and TRBJ1-1; D perhaps matches TRBD1 (6 bases). The CDR3 is 13 amino acids. CDR1 and CDR2 (germline): SGHTA, FQGTGA. Trimming took off 4 bases at V and 1 base at J, with 7 bases between the two ends. CDR3 sequence: CASSSGQNTEAFF. CDR3 coding DNA: TGTGCCAGCAGCTCGGGACAGAACACTGAAGCTTTCTTT.